The 10 T cell receptor beta chains reported below all come from one sample, sequenced in a study of liver allograft versus peripheral blood T cells. Looking at the study overall: Intrahepatic T cell receptor repertoires from transplanted livers were compared against repertoires in recipients' peripheral blood.

TCRdb fed the reads into MiXCR, producing one record per CDR3 protein. This sample has 2,000 or so distinct CDR3 sequences, with roughly a sixth found just once. All receptors derive from a human patient who had a liver transplant. The T cells may come from the graft donor.

In its sample, this clonotype ranks as medium-sized. This chain uses TRBV28 with TRBJ1-2; a weak D match, TRBD1 (5 bases). Trimming cost V 6 bases and J 3 bases, with 14 bases left between them. Germline V gene lookup returns CDR1 MDHEN and CDR2 SYDVKM. The CDR3 is made up of 14 amino acids. The CDR3 here is CASRRGRADYGYTF. CDR3 DNA sequence: TGTGCCAGCAGGCGGGGGAGAGCAGACTATGGCTACACCTTC.

This clonotype is categorized as medium-sized. The J gene is TRBJ2-5, the V gene TRBV15; 7 positions agree with TRBD2. The CDR3 loop spans 16 amino acids. With 1 base clipped from V and 2 bases from J, the junction kept 7 bases outside the gene matches. The V gene's germline CDR1 is LNHNV and CDR2 YYDKDF (reference sequence). The DNA for the CDR3 is TGTGCCACCAGCAGAGGTTGGGAGGGCCGACAAGAGACCCAGTACTTC. Amino acid sequence: CATSRGWEGRQETQYF.

By its share, this clonotype is medium-sized. The chain recombines TRBV28 with TRBJ1-1; D gene unclear. With 5 bases removed from V and 3 bases from J, the gap between germline ends came to 16 bases. CDR1 MDHEN and CDR2 SYDVKM come from the germline V gene. This CDR3 contains 15 residues. CDR3: CASSLLPRPYTEAFF. Here the CDR3 DNA reads TGTGCCAGCAGTCTACTTCCAAGGCCCTACACTGAAGCTTTCTTT.

This clonotype was seen repeatedly, ten times or more. This chain joins TRBV5-4 and TRBJ1-2; D gene unclear. Germline CDR1 SGHNT, CDR2 YYREEE (reference sequence). This CDR3 has 15 amino acids. V was cut by 3 bases and J by 3 bases, with 15 bases left in between. The CDR3 region has the DNA TGTGCCAGCAGCTCTTCCAATGGGGTATACTATGGCTACACCTTC. Protein sequence: CASSSSNGVYYGYTF.

This clonotype has only a few counts. This chain joins TRBV28 and TRBJ2-7; TRBD1 is a possible D gene (6 bases). The V end was cut by 4 bases, the J end by 2 bases, with 24 bases between. CDR1 MDHEN and CDR2 SYDVKM come from the germline V gene. The CDR3 spans 18 residues. The CDR3 DNA reads TGTGCCAGCAGTTCATGGCCCGTAAGGACAGTTTCTCCCTACGAGCAGTACTTC. This translates into CASSSWPVRTVSPYEQYF.

This clonotype counts as medium-sized (0.01 to 0.1%). The gene calls are TRBV6-2 or TRBV6-3 and TRBJ2-2; 9 bases are a match to TRBD1. CDR1 is MNHEY, CDR2 SVGEGT, per germline. V gave up 5 bases and J gave up 3 bases; unmatched junction bases: 4. The CDR3 sequence is 15 residues long. CDR3: CASSPDRGYTGELFF. The DNA for the CDR3 is TGTGCCAGCAGTCCGGACAGGGGTTACACCGGGGAGCTGTTTTTT.

This clonotype was seen at least ten times. The chain combines TRBV6-1 with TRBJ2-7; D not certain. Germline values: CDR1 MNHNS, CDR2 SASEGT. CDR3 length: 11 amino acids. V dropped 10 bases and J dropped 4 bases, with 11 bases sitting between them. For the CDR3, the DNA is TGTGCCACCCAACTCTTATACGAGCAGTACTTC. Residues: CATQLLYEQYF.

By share, this clonotype ranks as medium-sized (0.01 to 0.1%). The rearrangement uses TRBV7-2 and TRBJ2-1; TRBD2 matches at 9 bases. The CDR3 length is 17 residues. Germline-derived CDR1 and CDR2 are SGHTA and FQGNSA. V dropped 1 base and J dropped 9; count of bases not matched to a gene: 13. The CDR3 is CASSLVAGAIGGSEQFF. CDR3 DNA sequence: TGTGCCAGCAGCTTAGTAGCGGGGGCGATAGGTGGTAGTGAGCAGTTCTTC.

This clonotype was detected a few times. The rearrangement links TRBV5-5 to TRBJ2-3, with D unclear. V dropped 0 bases and J dropped 0 bases, with 14 bases sitting between them. The CDR3 loop spans 17 amino acids. Germline CDR1 and CDR2: SGHKS and YYEKEE (reference sequence). The DNA for the CDR3 is TGTGCCAGCAGCTTGGACCCGACCTTAGCTAGCACAGATACGCAGTATTTT. This translates into CASSLDPTLASTDTQYF.

The rearrangement uses TRBV9 and TRBJ2-7; D is unclear. Trimming cost V 4 bases and J 2 bases, with 10 bases left between them. Germline assignment: CDR1 SGDLS and CDR2 YYNGEE. The CDR3 extends over 13 amino acids. CDR3 nucleotides: TGTGCCAGCAGCCCCTTTCAGACCTACGAGCAGTACTTC. It specifies CASSPFQTYEQYF.